The TCR beta chain described here comes from a study of blood T cell repertoires in COVID-19. Across the study: The United States, Italy and Spain provided the acute and convalescent COVID-19 samples.

V was trimmed by 1 base and J by 2 bases, leaving 11 bases between them. Germline-derived CDR1 and CDR2 are MNHEY and SVGEGT. CDR3 size: 15 residues. Original processing methods: Reference gene primers were amplified, and this amplification served to estimate nucleated cell counts. Here immunoSEQ multiplex PCR was the method, and the copy in TCRdb shows in-frame clones only, minus some. From that table come the V and J calls and clone size; the DNA was used to work out D and trimming. Of about 110,000 clones listed, roughly 84% were seen once; the top ten hold 8.1%. This chain links TRBV6-2 or TRBV6-3 with TRBJ1-1, with a possible D match to TRBD1 (6 bases). This sequence was found in a woman between 40 and 55 years old with acute or convalescent COVID-19. Sequenced material: peripheral blood. Here the CDR3 reads CASSYLGQRNTEAFF. CDR3 nucleotides: TGTGCCAGCAGTTACTTAGGACAGAGAAACACTGAAGCTTTCTTT.